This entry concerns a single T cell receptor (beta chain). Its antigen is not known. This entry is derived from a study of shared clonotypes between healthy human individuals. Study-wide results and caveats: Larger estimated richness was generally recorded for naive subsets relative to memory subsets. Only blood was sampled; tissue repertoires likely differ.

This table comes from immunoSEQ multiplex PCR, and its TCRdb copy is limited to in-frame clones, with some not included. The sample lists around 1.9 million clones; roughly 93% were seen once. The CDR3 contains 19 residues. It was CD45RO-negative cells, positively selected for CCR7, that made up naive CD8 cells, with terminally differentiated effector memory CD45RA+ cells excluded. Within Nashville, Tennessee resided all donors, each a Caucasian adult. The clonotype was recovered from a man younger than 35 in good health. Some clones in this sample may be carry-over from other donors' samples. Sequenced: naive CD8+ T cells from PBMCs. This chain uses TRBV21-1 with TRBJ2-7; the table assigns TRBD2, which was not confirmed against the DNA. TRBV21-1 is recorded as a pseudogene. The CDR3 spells CANPQAGGRQSKSSYEQYF. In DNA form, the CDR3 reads TGTGCCAACCCTCAGGCCGGCGGGAGGCAATCAAAAAGCTCCTACGAGCAGTACTTC.